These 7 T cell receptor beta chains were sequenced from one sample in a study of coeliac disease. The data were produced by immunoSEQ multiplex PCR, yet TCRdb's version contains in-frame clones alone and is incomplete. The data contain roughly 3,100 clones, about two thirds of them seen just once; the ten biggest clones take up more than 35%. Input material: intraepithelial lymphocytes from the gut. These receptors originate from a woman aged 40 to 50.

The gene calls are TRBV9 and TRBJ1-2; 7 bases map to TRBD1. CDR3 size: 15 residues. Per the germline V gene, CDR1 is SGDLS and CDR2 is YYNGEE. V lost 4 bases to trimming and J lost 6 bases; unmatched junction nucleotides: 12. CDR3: CASSPRDRTTHGYTF. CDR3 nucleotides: TGTGCCAGCAGCCCCCGGGACAGAACAACCCATGGCTACACCTTC. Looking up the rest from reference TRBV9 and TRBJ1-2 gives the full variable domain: DSGVTQTPKHLITATGQRVTLRCSPRSGDLSVYWYQQSLDQGLQFLIQYYNGEERAKGNILERFSAQQFPDLHSELNLSSLELGDSALYFCASSPRDRTTHGYTFGSGTRLTVV.

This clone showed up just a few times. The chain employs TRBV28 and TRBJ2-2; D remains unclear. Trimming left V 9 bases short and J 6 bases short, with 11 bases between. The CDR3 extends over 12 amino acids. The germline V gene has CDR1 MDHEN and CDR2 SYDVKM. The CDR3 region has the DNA TGTGCCAGTACGAATCGGGCCGGGGAGCTGTTTTTT. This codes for CASTNRAGELFF.

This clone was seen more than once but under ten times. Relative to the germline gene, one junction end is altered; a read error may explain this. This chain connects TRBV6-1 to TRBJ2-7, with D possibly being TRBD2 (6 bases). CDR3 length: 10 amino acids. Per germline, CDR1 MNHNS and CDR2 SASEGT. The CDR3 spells CASSDPRDCF. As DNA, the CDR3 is TGTGCCAGCAGTGACCCTAGGGACTGCTTC.

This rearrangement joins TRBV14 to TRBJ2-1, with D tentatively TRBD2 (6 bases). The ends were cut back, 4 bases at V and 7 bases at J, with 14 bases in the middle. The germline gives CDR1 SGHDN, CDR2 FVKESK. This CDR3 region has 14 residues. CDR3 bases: TGTGCCAGCAGCCCCCAGACTAGTTCGAATGAGCAGTTCTTC. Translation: CASSPQTSSNEQFF. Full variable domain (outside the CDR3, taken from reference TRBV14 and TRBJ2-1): EAGVTQFPSHSVIEKGQTVTLRCDPISGHDNLYWYRRVMGKEIKFLLHFVKESKQDESGMPNNRFLAERTGGTYSTLKVQPAELEDSGVYFCASSPQTSSNEQFFGPGTRLTVL.

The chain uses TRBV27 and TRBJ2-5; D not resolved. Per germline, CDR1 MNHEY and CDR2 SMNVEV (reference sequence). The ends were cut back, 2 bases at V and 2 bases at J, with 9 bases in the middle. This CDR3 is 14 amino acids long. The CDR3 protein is CASSLNAGQETQYF. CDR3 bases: TGTGCCAGCAGTTTAAATGCCGGGCAAGAGACCCAGTACTTC.

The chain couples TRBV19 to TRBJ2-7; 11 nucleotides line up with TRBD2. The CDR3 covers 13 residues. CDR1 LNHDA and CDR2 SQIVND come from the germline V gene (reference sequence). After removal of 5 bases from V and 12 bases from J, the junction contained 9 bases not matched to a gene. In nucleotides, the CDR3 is TGTGCCAGTAGTTTGGCGACTAGCGGGACTCGGTACTTC. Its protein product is CASSLATSGTRYF.

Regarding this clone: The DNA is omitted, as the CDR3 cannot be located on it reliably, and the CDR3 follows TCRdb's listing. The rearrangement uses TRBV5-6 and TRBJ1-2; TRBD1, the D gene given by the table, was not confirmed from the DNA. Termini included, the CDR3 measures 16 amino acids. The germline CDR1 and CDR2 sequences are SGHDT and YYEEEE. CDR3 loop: CASSFGQNYGYTFGTF.